Following are 3 T cell receptor beta chains from one sample sequenced in a study of T cell clonality in common variable immunodeficiency (dated by TCRdb to the mid-2010s). Receptor libraries were prepared by the immunoSEQ multiplex PCR assay. TCRdb retrieved this table from immuneACCESS and kept in-frame rearrangements only. Not all clones are present; in checked studies, unresolved V genes account for under half, and no reason is known for the remainder. This sample was tabulated with some 38,000 clones, among which there are no singletons. The top ten clonotypes cover less than 3% of the sample. The sample was peripheral blood mononuclear cells. The source of these receptors is a person aged 18 to 75 in good health.

This clone was seen ten or more times. With the read ending 3 residues before the CDR3 end, the germline J gene is used to fill in that end. The chain is built from TRBV20-1 and TRBJ2-5; tentative D call: TRBD2 (5 bases). The CDR3 is 14 residues long. CDR1 is DFQATT and CDR2 is SNEGSKA in the germline V gene (reference sequence). Trimming removed 0 bases at V and 4 bases at J, with 12 bases between. CDR3 sequence: CSARDPGRGETQYF. Incomplete CDR3 DNA: TGCAGTGCTAGAGATCCCGGACGGGGAGAGACC.

This clone showed up many times. The sequenced fragment ends 3 residues before the CDR3 boundary, so the rest is inferred from the germline J gene. The chain couples TRBV7-6 to TRBJ2-2; the match to TRBD1 covers 9 bases. The V gene end was trimmed by 4 bases and the J gene end by 1 base; junction bases not matched to a gene: 1. The CDR3 loop spans 15 amino acids. Germline CDR1 is SGHVS and CDR2 is FNYEAQ. The CDR3 reads CASSSGQGNTGELFF. The part of the CDR3 DNA that was read is TGTGCCAGCAGCTCGGGACAGGGGAACACCGGGGAG. Combining the CDR3 with reference TRBV7-6 and TRBJ2-2 gives the whole variable domain GAGVSQSPRYKVTKRGQDVALRCDPISGHVSLYWYRQALGQGPEFLTYFNYEAQQDKSGLPNDRFSAERPEGSISTLTIQRTEQRDSAMYRCASSSGQGNTGELFFGEGSRLTVL.

This clone has a handful of counts. The read falls 3 residues short of the CDR3 end, and the missing part is taken from the germline J gene. The chain joins TRBV7-2 to TRBJ1-4, with D perhaps matching TRBD1 (5 bases). There are 13 residues in the CDR3. Per germline, CDR1 SGHTA and CDR2 FQGNSA. The sequenced CDR3 bases are TGTGCCAGCACCCCAGGGTGGAGTTCACCA. This encodes CASTPGWSSP. The entire CDR3 protein is CASTPGWSSPLFF.